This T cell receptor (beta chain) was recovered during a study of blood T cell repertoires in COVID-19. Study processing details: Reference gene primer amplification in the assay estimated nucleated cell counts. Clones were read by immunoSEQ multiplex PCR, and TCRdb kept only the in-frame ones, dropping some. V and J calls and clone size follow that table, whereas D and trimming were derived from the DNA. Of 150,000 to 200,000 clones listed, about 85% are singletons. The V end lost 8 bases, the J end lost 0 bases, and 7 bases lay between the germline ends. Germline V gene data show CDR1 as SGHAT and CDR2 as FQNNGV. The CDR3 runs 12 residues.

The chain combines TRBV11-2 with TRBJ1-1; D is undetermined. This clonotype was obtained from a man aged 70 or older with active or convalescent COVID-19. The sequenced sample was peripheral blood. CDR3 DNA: TGTGCCAGCGGCAGAATGAACACTGAAGCTTTCTTT. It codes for CASGRMNTEAFF.